The 3 T cell receptor beta chains below all came from one sample that was sequenced in a study of shared clonotypes between healthy human individuals. Data came from immunoSEQ multiplex PCR; TCRdb stores just in-frame clones and leaves some out. The sample consists of 2 million to 3 million clones, more than 85% of them appearing once. Sequencing was performed on naive CD4+ T cells from PBMCs. Subset described: CD45RA+ positively selected. Source of these receptors: a man in his late teens or twenties in good health. Some clones in this sample may be carry-over from other donors' samples.

About this clone itself: The same CDR3 can be traced to other DNA sequences in this sample. The chain employs TRBV11-2 and TRBJ1-2; TRBD1 is a possible D gene (6 bases). Germline CDR1 SGHAT, CDR2 FQNNGV. The CDR3 has 12 amino acids. V was shortened by 4 bases and J by 6 bases, with 9 bases between the two germline ends. CDR3 in amino acids: CASSWAGDGYTF. DNA of the CDR3: TGTGCCAGCAGCTGGGCAGGGGATGGCTACACCTTC.

In this sample, this clone turned up once. V is TRBV27 and J is TRBJ2-5; 8 bases line up with TRBD2. Germline CDR1 is MNHEY and CDR2 is SMNVEV (reference sequence). V dropped 3 bases and J dropped 7; count of bases not matched to a gene: 10. CDR3 length equals 15 residues. CDR3 sequence (DNA): TGTGCCAGCAGTTTCTTGGGAGCGGGGGTTTTGACCCAGTACTTC. It is translated as CASSFLGAGVLTQYF.

The chain couples TRBV29-1 to TRBJ2-3; 11 bases agree with TRBD2. The J segment lost 5 bases and the V segment lost 1 base, leaving 5 bases of the junction unmatched. The CDR3 loop spans 15 amino acids. The germline CDR1 and CDR2 sequences are SQVTM and ANQGSEA. CDR3 residues: CSVEAPGLAGDTQYF. In DNA, the CDR3 is TGCAGCGTTGAAGCCCCAGGACTAGCGGGAGATACGCAGTATTTT.